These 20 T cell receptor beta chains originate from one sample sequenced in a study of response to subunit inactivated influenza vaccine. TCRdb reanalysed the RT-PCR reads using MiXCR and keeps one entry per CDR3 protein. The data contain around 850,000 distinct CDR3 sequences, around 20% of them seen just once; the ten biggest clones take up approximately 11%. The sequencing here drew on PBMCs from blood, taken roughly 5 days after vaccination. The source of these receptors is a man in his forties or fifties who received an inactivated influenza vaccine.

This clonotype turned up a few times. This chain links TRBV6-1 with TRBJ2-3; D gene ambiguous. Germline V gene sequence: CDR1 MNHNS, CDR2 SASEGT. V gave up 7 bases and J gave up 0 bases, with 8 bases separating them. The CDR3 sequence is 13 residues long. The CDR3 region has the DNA TGTGCCAGCAAACTGGACAGCACAGATACGCAGTATTTT. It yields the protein CASKLDSTDTQYF.

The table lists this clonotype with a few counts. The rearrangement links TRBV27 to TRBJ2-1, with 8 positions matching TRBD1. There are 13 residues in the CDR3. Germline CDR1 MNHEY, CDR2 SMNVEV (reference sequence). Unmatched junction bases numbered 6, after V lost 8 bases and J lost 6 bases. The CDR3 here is CASGSDRGNEQFF. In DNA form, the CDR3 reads TGTGCCAGCGGATCTGACAGGGGCAATGAGCAGTTCTTC.

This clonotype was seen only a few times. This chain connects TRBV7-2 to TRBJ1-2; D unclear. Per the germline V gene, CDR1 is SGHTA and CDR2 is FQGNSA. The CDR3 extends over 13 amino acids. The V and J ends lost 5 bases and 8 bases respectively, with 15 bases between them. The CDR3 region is CASSPASSQGYTF. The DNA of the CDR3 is TGTGCCAGCAGCCCGGCCAGCTCGCAAGGCTACACCTTC.

DNA for the CDR3: TGTGCCACCAGTGATTATGAGGGGGCGAACACTGAAGCTTTCTTT. It is translated as CATSDYEGANTEAFF. The chain links TRBV24-1 to TRBJ1-1; 7 nucleotides align to TRBD1. From germline, CDR1 is KGHDR and CDR2 SFDVKD. This CDR3 is 15 amino acids long. The trim removed 2 bases at V and 1 base at J, leaving 3 bases unmatched.

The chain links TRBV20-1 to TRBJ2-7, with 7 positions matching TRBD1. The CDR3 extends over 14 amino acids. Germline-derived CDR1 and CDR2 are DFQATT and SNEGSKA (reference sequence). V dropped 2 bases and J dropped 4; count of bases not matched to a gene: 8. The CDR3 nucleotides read TGCAGTGCTAGACAGGGGGTCGCCTTTTACGAGCAGTACTTC. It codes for CSARQGVAFYEQYF.

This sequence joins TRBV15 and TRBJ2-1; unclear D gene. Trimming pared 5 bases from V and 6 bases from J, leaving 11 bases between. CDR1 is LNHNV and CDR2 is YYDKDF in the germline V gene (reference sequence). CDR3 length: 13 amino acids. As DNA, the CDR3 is TGTGCCACCAGCGAAGGCCCGGTCAATGAGCAGTTCTTC. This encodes CATSEGPVNEQFF.

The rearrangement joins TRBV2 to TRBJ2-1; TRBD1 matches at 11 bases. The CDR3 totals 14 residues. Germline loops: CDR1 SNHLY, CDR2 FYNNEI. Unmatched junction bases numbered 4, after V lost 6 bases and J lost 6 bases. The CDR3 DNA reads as TGTGCCAGCAGGTTCGGGACAGGGGGCAATGAGCAGTTCTTC. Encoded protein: CASRFGTGGNEQFF. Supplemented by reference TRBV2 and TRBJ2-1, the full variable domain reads EPEVTQTPSHQVTQMGQEVILRCVPISNHLYFYWYRQILGQKVEFLVSFYNNEISEKSEIFDDQFSVERPDGSNFTLKIRSTKLEDSAMYFCASRFGTGGNEQFFGPGTRLTVL.

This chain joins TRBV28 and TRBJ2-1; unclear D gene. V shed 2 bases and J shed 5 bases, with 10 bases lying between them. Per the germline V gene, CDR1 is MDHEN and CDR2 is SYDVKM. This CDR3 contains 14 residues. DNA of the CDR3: TGTGCCAGCAGTTTAACACTCCCAGACAATGAGCAGTTCTTC. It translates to CASSLTLPDNEQFF.

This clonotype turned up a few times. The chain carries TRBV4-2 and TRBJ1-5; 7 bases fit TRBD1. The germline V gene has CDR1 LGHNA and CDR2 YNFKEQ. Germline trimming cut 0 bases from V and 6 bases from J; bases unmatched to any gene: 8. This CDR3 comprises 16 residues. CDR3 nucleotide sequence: TGTGCCAGCAGCCAAGATAGAGGGGGCGCGGGTCAGCCCCAGCATTTT. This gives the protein CASSQDRGGAGQPQHF.

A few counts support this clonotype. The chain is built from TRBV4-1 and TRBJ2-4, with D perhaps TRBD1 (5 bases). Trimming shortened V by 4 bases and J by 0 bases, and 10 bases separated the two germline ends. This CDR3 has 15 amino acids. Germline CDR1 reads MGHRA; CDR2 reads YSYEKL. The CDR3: CASSPDILAKNIQYF. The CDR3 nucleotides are TGCGCCAGCAGCCCGGACATCCTAGCCAAAAACATTCAGTACTTC.

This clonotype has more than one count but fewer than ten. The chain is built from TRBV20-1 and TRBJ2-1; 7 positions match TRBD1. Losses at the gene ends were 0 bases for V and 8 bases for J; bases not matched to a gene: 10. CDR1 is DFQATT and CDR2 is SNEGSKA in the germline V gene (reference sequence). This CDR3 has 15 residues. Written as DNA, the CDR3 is TGCAGTGCTAGAGATCTCCTGACAGGGAAGGATGAGCAGTTCTTC. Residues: CSARDLLTGKDEQFF.

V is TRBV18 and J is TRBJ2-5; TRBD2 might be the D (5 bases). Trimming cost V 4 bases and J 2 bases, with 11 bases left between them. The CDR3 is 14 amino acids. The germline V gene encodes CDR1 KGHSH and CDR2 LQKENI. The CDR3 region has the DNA TGTGCCAGCTCACGCCTGGGAGTACAAGAGACCCAGTACTTC. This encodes CASSRLGVQETQYF.

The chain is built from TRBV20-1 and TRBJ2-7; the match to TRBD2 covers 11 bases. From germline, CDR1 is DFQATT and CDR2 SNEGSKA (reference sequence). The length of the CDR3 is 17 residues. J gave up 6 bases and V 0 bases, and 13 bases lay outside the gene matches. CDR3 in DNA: TGCAGTGCTAGAGATTTTAGCGGGAGGGCCCGTTTGTTCGAGCAGTACTTC. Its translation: CSARDFSGRARLFEQYF.

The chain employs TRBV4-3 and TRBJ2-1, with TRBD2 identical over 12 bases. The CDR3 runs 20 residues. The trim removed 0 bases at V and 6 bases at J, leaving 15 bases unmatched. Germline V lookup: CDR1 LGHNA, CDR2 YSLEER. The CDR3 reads CASSQDWFGLAGNLGNEQFF. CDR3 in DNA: TGCGCCAGCAGCCAAGACTGGTTTGGACTAGCGGGAAACCTGGGCAATGAGCAGTTCTTC.

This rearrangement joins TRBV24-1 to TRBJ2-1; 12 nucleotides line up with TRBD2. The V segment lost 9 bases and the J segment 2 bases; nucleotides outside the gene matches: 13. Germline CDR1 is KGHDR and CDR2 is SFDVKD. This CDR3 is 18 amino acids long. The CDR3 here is CATAQASWTSGTYNEQFF. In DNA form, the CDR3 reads TGTGCCACCGCCCAGGCTAGTTGGACTAGCGGGACCTACAATGAGCAGTTCTTC.

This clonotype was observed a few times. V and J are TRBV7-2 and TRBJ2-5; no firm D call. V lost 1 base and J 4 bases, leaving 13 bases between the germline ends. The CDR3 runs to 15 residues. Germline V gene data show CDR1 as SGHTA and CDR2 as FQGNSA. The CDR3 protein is CASSLGAASRETQYF. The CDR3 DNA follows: TGTGCCAGCAGCTTAGGGGCAGCTAGTCGAGAGACCCAGTACTTC.

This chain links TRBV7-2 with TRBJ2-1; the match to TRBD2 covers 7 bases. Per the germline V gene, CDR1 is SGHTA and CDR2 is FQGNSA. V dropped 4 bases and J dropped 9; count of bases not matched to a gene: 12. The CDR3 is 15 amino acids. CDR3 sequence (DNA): TGTGCCAGCAGCTCCCTCCGCGGGAGCTTAGGTGAGCAGTTCTTC. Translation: CASSSLRGSLGEQFF.

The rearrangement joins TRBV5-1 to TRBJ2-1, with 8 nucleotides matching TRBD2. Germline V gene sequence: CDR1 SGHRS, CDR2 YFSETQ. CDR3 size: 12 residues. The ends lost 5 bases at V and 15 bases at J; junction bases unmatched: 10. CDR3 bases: TGCGCCAGCAGGATTAGCGGGGAACGGTCGTTCTTC. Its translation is CASRISGERSFF. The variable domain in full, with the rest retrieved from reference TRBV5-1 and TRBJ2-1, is KAGVTQTPRYLIKTRGQQVTLSCSPISGHRSVSWYQQTPGQGLQFLFEYFSETQRNKGNFPGRFSGRQFSNSRSEMNVSTLELGDSALYLCASRISGERSFFGPGTRLTVL.

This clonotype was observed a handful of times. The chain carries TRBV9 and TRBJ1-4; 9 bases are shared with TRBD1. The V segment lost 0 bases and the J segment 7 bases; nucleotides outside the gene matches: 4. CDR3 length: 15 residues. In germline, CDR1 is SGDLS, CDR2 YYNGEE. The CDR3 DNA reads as TGTGCCAGCAGCGTAGGTCGGACAGGGGTTGAAAAACTGTTTTTT. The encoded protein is CASSVGRTGVEKLFF.

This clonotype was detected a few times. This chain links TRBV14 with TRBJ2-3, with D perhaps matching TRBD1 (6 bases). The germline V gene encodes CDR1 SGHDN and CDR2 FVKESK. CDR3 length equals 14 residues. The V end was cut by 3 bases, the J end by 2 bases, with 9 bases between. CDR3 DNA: TGTGCCAGCAGCCAGGGACACCCCACAGATACGCAGTATTTT. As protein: CASSQGHPTDTQYF.